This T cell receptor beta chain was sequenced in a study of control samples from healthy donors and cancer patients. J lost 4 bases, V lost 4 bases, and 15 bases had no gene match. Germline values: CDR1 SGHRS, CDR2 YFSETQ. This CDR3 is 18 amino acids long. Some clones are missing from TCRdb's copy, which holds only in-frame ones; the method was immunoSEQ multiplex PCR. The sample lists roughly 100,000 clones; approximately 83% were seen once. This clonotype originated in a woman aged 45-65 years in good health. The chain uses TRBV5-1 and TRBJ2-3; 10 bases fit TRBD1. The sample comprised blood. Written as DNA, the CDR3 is TGCGCCAGCAGCCCGGGTCGTTCCGGGACAGGGGCACCAGATACGCAGTATTTT. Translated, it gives CASSPGRSGTGAPDTQYF.